Below are 25 T cell receptor beta chains sequenced from a single sample in a study of cytomegalovirus exposure and HLA in healthy donors. The PCR contained 60 Vbeta and 13 Jbeta primers. Some clones are missing from TCRdb's copy, which holds only in-frame ones; the method was immunoSEQ multiplex PCR. This table has about 230,000 clones, roughly 89% appearing once. Sample: PBMCs. These TCRs come from a woman between 18 and 29 years old in good health and CMV-seronegative.

The rearrangement links TRBV7-3 to TRBJ2-1; possible D gene TRBD1, 6 bases. The CDR3 spans 13 residues. Germline CDR1 is SGHTA and CDR2 is FQGTGA. Trimming shortened V by 5 bases and J by 6 bases, and 11 bases separated the two germline ends. The CDR3 sequence is CASSMGQFNEQFF. CDR3 nucleotide sequence: TGTGCCAGCAGCATGGGACAATTCAATGAGCAGTTCTTC. Full variable domain (rest looked up from reference TRBV7-3 and TRBJ2-1): GAGVSQTPSNKVTEKGKYVELRCDPISGHTALYWYRQSLGQGPEFLIYFQGTGAADDSGLPNDRFFAVRPEGSVSTLKIQRTERGDSAVYLCASSMGQFNEQFFGPGTRLTVL.

The gene calls are TRBV11-3 and TRBJ2-3, with D possibly being TRBD1 (6 bases). Germline assignment: CDR1 SGHNT and CDR2 YENEEA. This CDR3 comprises 16 residues. V was cut by 8 bases and J by 3 bases, with 21 bases left in between. CDR3 sequence: CASGVRGYFSTDTQYF. Written as DNA, the CDR3 is TGTGCCAGCGGGGTCAGGGGATATTTCTCGACAGATACGCAGTATTTT.

This clone was seen just once. The chain employs TRBV6-5 and TRBJ2-7, with D perhaps TRBD1 (5 bases). This CDR3 region has 14 residues. V lost 6 bases, J lost 2 bases, and 14 bases lay in between. Germline-derived CDR1 and CDR2 are MNHEY and SVGAGI. CDR3 bases: TGTGCCAGCAGGAGGACACTGAATCCCTACGAGCAGTACTTC. Translating gives CASRRTLNPYEQYF.

The chain couples TRBV10-2 to TRBJ1-1; 9 bases are a match to TRBD1. This CDR3 has 15 amino acids. Germline CDR1 and CDR2: WSHSY and SAAADI. V shed 6 bases and J 5 bases; nucleotides not matched to a gene: 10. This chain's CDR3 is CASRQGASGRTEAFF. DNA for the CDR3: TGCGCCAGCAGACAGGGGGCGAGTGGGAGGACTGAAGCTTTCTTT.

This chain uses TRBV5-1 with TRBJ2-1, with TRBD2 matching 7 bases. CDR3 length: 16 residues. CDR1 SGHRS and CDR2 YFSETQ come from the germline V gene. V lost 2 bases to trimming and J lost 6 bases; unmatched junction nucleotides: 11. Written as DNA, the CDR3 is TGCGCCAGCAGCTTTGGAAGCGGGGAAGTGGGCAATGAGCAGTTCTTC. It yields the protein CASSFGSGEVGNEQFF.

The chain links TRBV6-5 to TRBJ1-2; no firm D call. Trimming removed 2 bases at V and 4 bases at J, with 17 bases between. Per the germline V gene, CDR1 is MNHEY and CDR2 is SVGAGI. The length of the CDR3 is 16 residues. Here the CDR3 reads CASSYGVRRAIYGYTF. For the CDR3, the DNA is TGTGCCAGCAGTTACGGGGTTAGGAGGGCTATCTATGGCTACACCTTC.

This clone was observed a single time. This rearrangement joins TRBV5-1 to TRBJ1-1; D uncertain. Trimming removed 5 bases at V and 1 base at J, with 6 bases between. There are 12 residues in the CDR3. CDR1 and CDR2 (germline): SGHRS, YFSETQ. The CDR3 DNA reads TGCGCCAGCAGGCCCGGGAACACTGAAGCTTTCTTT. Translating gives CASRPGNTEAFF.

The chain is built from TRBV14 and TRBJ1-2; unclear D gene. This CDR3 comprises 13 residues. CDR1 is SGHDN and CDR2 is FVKESK in the germline V gene. Trimming stripped 4 bases from V and 2 bases from J, with 8 bases between. The CDR3 protein is CASSPAGNYGYTF. DNA for the CDR3: TGTGCCAGCAGCCCCGCCGGGAACTATGGCTACACCTTC.

The chain employs TRBV30 and TRBJ1-1, with D possibly matching TRBD1 (5 bases). Trimming left V 3 bases short and J 1 base short, with 6 bases between. Germline assignment: CDR1 GTSNPN and CDR2 SVGIG (reference sequence). This CDR3 has 12 residues. DNA of the CDR3: TGTGCCTGGAGAGGACAGAACACTGAAGCTTTCTTT. This codes for CAWRGQNTEAFF.

The chain links TRBV4-2 to TRBJ1-5; 8 nucleotides match TRBD1. This CDR3 region has 18 residues. The V gene end was trimmed by 1 base and the J gene end by 3 bases; junction bases not matched to a gene: 11. CDR1 and CDR2 (germline): LGHNA, YNFKEQ. The CDR3, as DNA: TGTGCCAGCAGCCAAGTAGGCGCCCGGACAGGGAACAATCAGCCCCAGCATTTT. It specifies CASSQVGARTGNNQPQHF.

The chain couples TRBV5-8 to TRBJ1-4, with D unresolved. The CDR3 contains 16 residues. Germline CDR1 reads SGHTS; CDR2 reads YDEGEE. Trimming pared 0 bases from V and 5 bases from J, leaving 14 bases between. CDR3 amino acids: CASSLGPRGSNEKLFF. In nucleotides, the CDR3 is TGTGCCAGCAGCTTGGGGCCCCGAGGATCCAATGAAAAACTGTTTTTT.

The V call is TRBV5-5, the J call TRBJ1-6, with 7 bases fitting TRBD1. The CDR3 contains 16 residues. The trim removed 2 bases at V and 7 bases at J, leaving 9 bases unmatched. Germline V gene sequence: CDR1 SGHKS, CDR2 YYEKEE (reference sequence). The CDR3 sequence: CASSFPAGGGNSPLHF. As DNA, the CDR3 is TGTGCCAGCAGCTTTCCAGCAGGGGGAGGCAATTCACCCCTCCACTTT.

The J gene is TRBJ2-2, the V gene TRBV5-1; D is possibly TRBD2 (5 bases). Germline values: CDR1 SGHRS, CDR2 YFSETQ. V was clipped by 5 bases and J by 1 base, with 12 bases between them. The CDR3 totals 15 residues. CDR3 sequence: CASRAAGKNTGELFF. As DNA, the CDR3 is TGCGCCAGCAGGGCCGCCGGGAAGAACACCGGGGAGCTGTTTTTT.

V gene TRBV4-1 combines with J gene TRBJ2-1, with a tentative D call TRBD1 (5 bases). CDR3 length: 14 residues. Germline V gene sequence: CDR1 MGHRA, CDR2 YSYEKL. Trimming left V 8 bases short and J 4 bases short, with 15 bases between. The CDR3 DNA follows: TGCGCCAGCCAGGACACCATACCTTACAATGAGCAGTTCTTC. This gives the protein CASQDTIPYNEQFF.

The gene calls are TRBV7-9 and TRBJ2-7, with D perhaps TRBD1 (5 bases). The CDR3 covers 13 residues. Germline CDR1 is SEHNR and CDR2 is FQNEAQ (reference sequence). V was trimmed by 3 bases and J by 3 bases, leaving 9 bases between them. In nucleotides, the CDR3 is TGTGCCAGCAGCTTGATCCAGGGCTACGAGCAGTACTTC. As protein: CASSLIQGYEQYF.

J is TRBJ1-6 and V is TRBV27; 7 bases fit TRBD1. After removal of 9 bases from V and 2 bases from J, the junction contained 7 bases not matched to a gene. CDR3 length: 15 amino acids. Germline V gene data show CDR1 as MNHEY and CDR2 as SMNVEV (reference sequence). Written as DNA, the CDR3 is TGTGCCAGTGCGGGACAGAACGCCTATAATTCACCCCTCCACTTT. This gives the protein CASAGQNAYNSPLHF.

The J gene is TRBJ2-5, the V gene TRBV27; 7 bases line up with TRBD1. This CDR3 has 16 amino acids. V gave up 2 bases and J gave up 5 bases; unmatched junction bases: 11. Germline CDR1 MNHEY, CDR2 SMNVEV (reference sequence). The CDR3 region is CASSLIPGQTRETQYF. In DNA form, the CDR3 reads TGTGCCAGCAGTTTAATCCCGGGACAGACGAGGGAGACCCAGTACTTC.

This rearrangement joins TRBV18 to TRBJ2-3; the D gene is possibly TRBD1 (6 bases). This CDR3 region has 15 residues. The germline V gene encodes CDR1 KGHSH and CDR2 LQKENI. Trimming left V 3 bases short and J 3 bases short, with 13 bases between. CDR3 bases: TGTGCCAGCTCACCTAATCCCAGGGGTACAGATACGCAGTATTTT. Translation gives CASSPNPRGTDTQYF.

The chain recombines TRBV18 with TRBJ1-1, with 7 bases matching TRBD1. This CDR3 contains 16 residues. V dropped 6 bases and J dropped 2; count of bases not matched to a gene: 12. In germline, CDR1 is KGHSH, CDR2 LQKENI. The chain's CDR3 is CASSLTGAYLNTEAFF. The CDR3 DNA follows: TGTGCCAGCTCTCTCACAGGGGCGTATTTAAACACTGAAGCTTTCTTT. Variable domain in full (rest from reference TRBV18 and TRBJ1-1): NAGVMQNPRHLVRRRGQEARLRCSPMKGHSHVYWYRQLPEEGLKFMVYLQKENIIDESGMPKERFSAEFPKEGPSILRIQQVVRGDSAAYFCASSLTGAYLNTEAFFGQGTRLTVV.

In this sample, this clone turned up once. This sequence joins TRBV2 and TRBJ1-6, with D uncertain. CDR1 is SNHLY and CDR2 is FYNNEI in the germline V gene. Trimming cost V 2 bases and J 0 bases, with 11 bases left between them. This CDR3 is built from 17 residues. CDR3 in DNA: TGTGCCAGCAGTGAAATGTGGCCTCCCTCCTATAATTCACCCCTCCACTTT. It is translated as CASSEMWPPSYNSPLHF.

V usage is TRBV4-1 and J usage is TRBJ1-1; TRBD1 aligns across 7 bases. Losses at the gene ends were 5 bases for V and 1 base for J; bases not matched to a gene: 1. Germline CDR1 and CDR2: MGHRA and YSYEKL. This CDR3 region has 13 residues. CDR3 DNA: TGCGCCAGCAGCGACAGGGAGAACACTGAAGCTTTCTTT. The encoded protein is CASSDRENTEAFF.

The V and J genes are TRBV21-1 and TRBJ1-2; the D call in the table, TRBD1, was not verified against the DNA. TRBV21-1 is an annotated pseudogene. This CDR3 is built from 15 residues. This CDR3 is CASSNGTGRSYGYTF. Written as DNA, the CDR3 is TGTGCCAGCAGCAATGGGACAGGGAGAAGCTATGGCTACACCTTC.

This chain links TRBV10-1 with TRBJ2-5; 8 bases are a match to TRBD2. The CDR3 is 18 residues long. Trimming at V came to 1 base and at J to 5 bases, leaving 15 bases not matched to a gene. Germline V CDR1 and CDR2: WNHNN, SYGVQD (reference sequence). Here the CDR3 DNA reads TGCGCCAGCAGTGAGTTTCATCGGGGTGCGGGGGGTTGGGAGACCCAGTACTTC. This codes for CASSEFHRGAGGWETQYF.

The CDR3: CASSLPRSSSETQYF. CDR3 sequence (DNA): TGTGCCAGCAGCTTACCTCGTAGTAGTAGCGAGACCCAGTACTTC. The V call is TRBV7-9, the J call TRBJ2-5; D gene uncertain. The CDR3 loop spans 15 amino acids. V lost 2 bases and J 5 bases, leaving 15 bases between the germline ends. CDR1 is SEHNR, CDR2 FQNEAQ, per germline (reference sequence).

The V gene is TRBV4-3, the J gene TRBJ2-5; D might be TRBD2 (6 bases). Germline values: CDR1 LGHNA, CDR2 YSLEER. This CDR3 contains 14 residues. V lost 1 base and J 5 bases, leaving 11 bases between the germline ends. The DNA for the CDR3 is TGCGCCAGCAGCCAAGTTCTTGGGAGGGAGACCCAGTACTTC. As protein: CASSQVLGRETQYF.